The rows below give T cell receptor beta chains drawn from one sample of a study of human versus mouse CDR3 diversity and MHC coevolution. Here immunoSEQ multiplex PCR was the method, and the copy in TCRdb shows in-frame clones only, minus some. The table lists tens of thousands of clones, 92% of them singletons. Sequenced input: naive CD4+ T cells from blood. These receptors were collected from a person aged 30 to 69 in good health. Both conserved end residues are part of each CDR3. The order of the fields is V gene, J gene, D gene, clone size, CDR3 protein, CDR3 DNA. D genes are given only for firm matches. Clone sizes are given selectively: once, few, many, or a class where the clone is expanded.

>TRBV7-9|TRBJ1-4|TRBD1|-
CASSPGGGQGAEKLFF
TGTGCCAGCAGCCCCGGTGGGGGACAGGGAGCTGAAAAACTGTTTTTT
>TRBV18|TRBJ1-1|-|-
CASSPPAPPGAFF
TGTGCCAGCTCACCACCAGCCCCTCCGGGAGCTTTCTTT
>TRBV28|TRBJ2-3|TRBD1|-
CATSSGQHTQYF
TGTGCCACTTCCTCGGGACAGCATACGCAGTATTTT
>TRBV19|TRBJ2-2|-|-
CASSITGTTGELFF
TGTGCCAGTAGTATTACAGGGACCACCGGGGAGCTGTTTTTT
>TRBV6-5|TRBJ1-2|TRBD1|-
CASSYSSTGEGYTF
TGTGCCAGCAGTTACTCCTCCACAGGGGAGGGCTACACCTTC
>TRBV30|TRBJ2-1|TRBD2|once
CAWRRLAGEQFF
TGTGCCTGGAGGAGACTAGCAGGTGAGCAGTTCTTC
>TRBV28|TRBJ1-2|-|-
CASSLDWYYGYTF
TGTGCCAGCAGCTTAGACTGGTACTATGGCTACACCTTC
>TRBV10-3|TRBJ2-2|TRBD2|-
CAISEGEGTGELFF
TGTGCCATCAGTGAGGGGGAGGGCACCGGGGAGCTGTTTTTT
>TRBV9|TRBJ2-6|TRBD2|-
CASSASGRGAGANVLTF
TGTGCCAGCAGCGCTAGCGGGAGAGGGGCTGGGGCCAACGTCCTGACTTTC
>TRBV19|TRBJ2-1|-|-
CASRFGSSYNEQFF
TGTGCCAGTAGGTTCGGTAGCTCCTACAATGAGCAGTTCTTC
>TRBV30|TRBJ2-3|-|few
CAWSVRVRALTDTQYF
TGTGCCTGGAGTGTACGAGTGCGGGCACTCACAGATACGCAGTATTTT
>TRBV7-9|TRBJ2-7|-|-
CASSYQLGPTYEQYF
TGTGCCAGCAGTTATCAGCTTGGGCCCACCTACGAGCAGTACTTC
>TRBV9|TRBJ2-3|-|-
CASSVGQATDTQYF
TGTGCCAGCAGCGTAGGACAGGCCACAGATACGCAGTATTTT
>TRBV6-1|TRBJ1-5|TRBD1|once
CASRPQGASGQPQHF
TGTGCCAGCAGACCCCAGGGGGCGTCGGGTCAGCCCCAGCATTTT
>TRBV14|TRBJ2-5|TRBD1|-
CASSRGTGTQETQYF
TGTGCCAGCAGCCGGGGGACAGGAACTCAAGAGACCCAGTACTTC
>TRBV19|TRBJ2-1|TRBD1|-
CASTPGGGPQFF
TGTGCCAGTACCCCAGGGGGCGGGCCCCAGTTCTTC
>TRBV18|TRBJ1-1|-|once
CASSPSSLNTEAFF
TGTGCCAGCTCACCATCGTCCTTGAACACTGAAGCTTTCTTT
>TRBV27|TRBJ2-7|TRBD2|-
CASSTGLVGAYEQYF
TGTGCCAGCAGTACCGGACTAGTCGGGGCGTACGAGCAGTACTTC
>TRBV19|TRBJ1-6|-|-
CASSTLGASFNSPLHF
TGTGCCAGTAGTACCTTGGGGGCTTCCTTTAATTCACCCCTCCACTTT
>TRBV7-9|TRBJ2-3|TRBD1|-
CASSMGTGVPDTQYF
TGTGCCAGCAGCATGGGGACAGGGGTTCCAGATACGCAGTATTTT
>TRBV2|TRBJ1-2|-|once
CASSVDLSRGYTF
TGTGCCAGCAGCGTCGACCTTAGCAGAGGCTACACCTTC
>TRBV29-1|TRBJ1-2|-|once
CSVEVAGLGYTF
TGCAGCGTTGAGGTAGCGGGCCTTGGCTACACCTTC
>TRBV5-1|TRBJ2-1|-|-
CASSLTRNEQFF
TGCGCCAGCAGCTTAACGAGGAATGAGCAGTTCTTC
>TRBV28|TRBJ1-2|-|-
CASRRANYGYTF
TGTGCCAGCAGGCGAGCTAACTATGGCTACACCTTC
>TRBV10-2|TRBJ2-3|TRBD2|-
CASSSASGGAGDTQYF
TGCGCCAGCAGTTCGGCTAGCGGGGGGGCGGGTGATACGCAGTATTTT
>TRBV5-1|TRBJ2-2|TRBD1|-
CASSSQGQAAGELFF
TGCGCCAGCAGCTCACAGGGACAGGCGGCCGGGGAGCTGTTTTTT
>TRBV6-5|TRBJ2-5|-|once
CASSYSLNGETQYF
TGTGCCAGCAGTTACTCACTTAACGGGGAGACCCAGTACTTC
>TRBV18|TRBJ1-5|-|-
CASSRNGDQPQHF
TGTGCCAGCTCACGAAACGGTGATCAGCCCCAGCATTTT
>TRBV28|TRBJ1-5|-|-
CASSFPRQDSNQPQHF
TGTGCCAGCAGTTTCCCAAGACAGGATAGCAATCAGCCCCAGCATTTT
>TRBV6-5|TRBJ2-3|-|-
CASSYLGSKDTQYF
TGTGCCAGCAGTTACTTAGGGAGTAAGGATACGCAGTATTTT
>TRBV5-1|TRBJ2-2|-|-
CASSLAYGDTGPGELFF
TGCGCCAGCAGCTTGGCCTATGGGGACACGGGACCCGGGGAGCTGTTTTTT
>TRBV9|TRBJ1-1|-|-
CASSSLGEAAEAFF
TGTGCCAGCAGCTCCCTCGGGGAAGCGGCTGAAGCTTTCTTT
>TRBV19|TRBJ1-4|TRBD1|few
CASRGGQGIGEKLFF
TGTGCCAGTAGAGGAGGACAGGGAATAGGAGAAAAACTGTTTTTT
>TRBV5-1|TRBJ1-3|-|few
CASSLSSEIGNTIYF
TGCGCCAGCAGCTTATCCAGCGAAATAGGAAACACCATATATTTT
>TRBV5-1|TRBJ2-3|-|-
CASSLGQTSTDTQYF
TGCGCCAGCAGCTTGGGACAGACAAGCACAGATACGCAGTATTTT
>TRBV5-1|TRBJ1-2|TRBD1|once
CASSSTGGVNYGYTF
TGCGCCAGCAGCTCAACAGGGGGCGTAAACTATGGCTACACCTTC
>TRBV7-8|TRBJ1-5|-|-
CASSLGESNQPQHF
TGTGCCAGCAGCTTAGGTGAGAGCAATCAGCCCCAGCATTTT
>TRBV6-1|TRBJ2-7|TRBD1|-
CASSPGQGGEQYF
TGTGCCAGCAGCCCGGGACAGGGAGGCGAGCAGTACTTC